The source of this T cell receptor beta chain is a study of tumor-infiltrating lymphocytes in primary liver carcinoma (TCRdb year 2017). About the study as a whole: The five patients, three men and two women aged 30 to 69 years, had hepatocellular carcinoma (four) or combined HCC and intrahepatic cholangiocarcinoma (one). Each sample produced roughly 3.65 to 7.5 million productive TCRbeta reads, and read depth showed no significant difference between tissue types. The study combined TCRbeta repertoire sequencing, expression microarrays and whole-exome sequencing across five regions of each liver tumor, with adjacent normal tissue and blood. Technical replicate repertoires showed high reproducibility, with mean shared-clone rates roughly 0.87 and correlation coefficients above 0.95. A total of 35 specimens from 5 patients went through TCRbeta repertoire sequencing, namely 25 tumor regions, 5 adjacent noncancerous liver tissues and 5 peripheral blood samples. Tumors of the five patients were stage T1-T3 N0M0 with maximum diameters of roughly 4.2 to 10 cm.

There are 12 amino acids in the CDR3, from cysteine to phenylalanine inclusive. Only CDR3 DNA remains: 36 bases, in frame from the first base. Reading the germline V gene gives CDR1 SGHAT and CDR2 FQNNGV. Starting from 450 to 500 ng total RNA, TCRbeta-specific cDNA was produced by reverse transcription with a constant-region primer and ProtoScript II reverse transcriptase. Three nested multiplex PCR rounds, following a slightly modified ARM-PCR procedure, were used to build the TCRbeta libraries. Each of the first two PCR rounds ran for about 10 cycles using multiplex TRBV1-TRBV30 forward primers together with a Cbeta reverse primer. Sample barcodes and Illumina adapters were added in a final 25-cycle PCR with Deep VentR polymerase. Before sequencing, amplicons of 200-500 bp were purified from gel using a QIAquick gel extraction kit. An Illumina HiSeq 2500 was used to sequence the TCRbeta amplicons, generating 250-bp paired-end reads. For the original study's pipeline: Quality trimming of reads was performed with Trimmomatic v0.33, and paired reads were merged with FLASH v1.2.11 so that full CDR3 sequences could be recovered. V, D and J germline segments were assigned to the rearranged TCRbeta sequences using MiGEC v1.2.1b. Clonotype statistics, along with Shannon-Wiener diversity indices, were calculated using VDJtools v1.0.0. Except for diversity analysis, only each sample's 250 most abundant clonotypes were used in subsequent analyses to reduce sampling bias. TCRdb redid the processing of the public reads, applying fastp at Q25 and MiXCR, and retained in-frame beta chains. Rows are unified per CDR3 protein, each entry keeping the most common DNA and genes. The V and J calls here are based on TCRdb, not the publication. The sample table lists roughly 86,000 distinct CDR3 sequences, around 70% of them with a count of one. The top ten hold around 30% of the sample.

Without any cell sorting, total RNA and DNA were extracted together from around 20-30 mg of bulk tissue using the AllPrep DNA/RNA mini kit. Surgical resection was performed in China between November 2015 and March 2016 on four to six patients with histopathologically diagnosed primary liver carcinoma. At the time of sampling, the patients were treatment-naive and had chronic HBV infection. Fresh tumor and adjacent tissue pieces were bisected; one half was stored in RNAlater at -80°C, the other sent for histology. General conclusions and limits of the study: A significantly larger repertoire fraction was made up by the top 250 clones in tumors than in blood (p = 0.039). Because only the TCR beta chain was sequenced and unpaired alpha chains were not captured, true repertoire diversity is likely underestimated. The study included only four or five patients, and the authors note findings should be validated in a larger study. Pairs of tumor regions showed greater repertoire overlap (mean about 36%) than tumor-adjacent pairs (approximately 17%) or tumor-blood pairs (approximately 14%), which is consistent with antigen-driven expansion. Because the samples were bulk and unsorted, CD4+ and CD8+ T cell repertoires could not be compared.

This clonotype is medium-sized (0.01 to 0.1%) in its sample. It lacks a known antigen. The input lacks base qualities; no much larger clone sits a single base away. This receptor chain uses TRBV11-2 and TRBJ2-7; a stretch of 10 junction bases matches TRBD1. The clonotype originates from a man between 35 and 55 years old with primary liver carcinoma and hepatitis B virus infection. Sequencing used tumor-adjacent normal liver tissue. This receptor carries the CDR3 CAPGTGVHEQYF. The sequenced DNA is TGTGCTCCAGGGACAGGGGTTCACGAGCAGTACTTC.